The clone carrying this T cell receptor beta chain was recorded once. Its target is unknown. This sample is part of a study of cytomegalovirus exposure and HLA in healthy donors. Findings and limits, study-wide: According to reports, the classifier identified cytomegalovirus status with high specificity and sensitivity.

With 60 Vbeta and 13 Jbeta primers, the PCR was carried out. Data came from immunoSEQ multiplex PCR; TCRdb stores just in-frame clones and leaves some out. Of about 130,000 clones in the sample, about 82% were seen once. The CDR3 is made up of 13 amino acids. Between the trimmed V and J ends, which lost 8 bases and 4 bases, there was a span of 14 bases. Looked up from germline, CDR1 is MGHDK and CDR2 is SYGVNS. Sequencing was carried out using PBMCs. The receptor's source is a man aged 50 or older in good health and CMV-seronegative. The chain is built from TRBV25-1 and TRBJ1-2; no clear D gene. DNA of the CDR3: TGTGCCAGCTCTTACTCCCGTGCCTATGGCTACACCTTC. This codes for CASSYSRAYGYTF.